The entry below gives a single TCR beta chain sequence along with its context. The data belong to a study of blood T cell repertoires in COVID-19. On the study more broadly: Samples representing acute and convalescent COVID-19 were sourced from the United States, Italy and Spain.

Germline loops: CDR1 SEHNR, CDR2 FQNEAQ (reference sequence). V lost 5 bases and J lost 9, with 11 bases in between. The CDR3 extends over 12 amino acids. Authors' methods: Estimation of nucleated cell counts was performed using reference gene primer amplification. The protocol was immunoSEQ multiplex PCR, while the TCRdb copy is restricted to in-frame clones and leaves out a portion. Clone size and V and J calls were adopted from that table, with D and trimming inferred from the DNA. Here the sample spans a few hundred thousand clones, about 85% being singletons. Seattle patients were enrolled during active infection and followed longitudinally.

Source material: peripheral blood. The chain combines TRBV7-9 with TRBJ1-5; D call uncertain. The receptor's source is a human donor with COVID-19, enrolled during active disease. The donor label of this sample is uncertain. CDR3 sequence: CASSLSEGPQHF. CDR3 nucleotide sequence: TGTGCCAGCAGCCTCTCGGAGGGGCCCCAGCATTTT.